This T cell receptor (beta chain) is from a study of T cell responses to AZD1222 COVID-19 vaccine (dated by TCRdb to the early 2020s). Broadly, across the study: Because spike-specific TCR depth and breadth did not differ between the two schedules, AZD1222 recipients who got a second dose at roughly 4 weeks were pooled with those who got a second dose at roughly 12 weeks. A total of 233 trial participants underwent TCR sequencing, of whom about 210 received two doses of AZD1222 and about 26 received two doses of the MenACWY control vaccine. Trial participants were enrolled by age into subgroups of 18-55, 56-69 and 70-plus years, and 148, 28 and 57 TCR-sequenced participants, respectively, were included in these subgroups.

As to this clone: No cognate antigen has been identified for it. No clone much larger than this one lies a single base away; base qualities are absent.

The CDR3 regions of human TCRbeta chains were analyzed by immunosequencing. The study's own analysis went as follows. Repertoire TCRs were checked for matches against a reference library of SARS-CoV-2-specific TCRs that had been generated using the MIRA antigen-specificity platform. Breadth was defined as the fraction of unique TCRs that were SARS-CoV-2-associated, and depth was defined as the fraction of total T cells that were SARS-CoV-2-associated. Each spike-specific TCR was assigned to its reactive spike region and to a CD4 or CD8 class using the MIRA data. Log10-transformed breadth and depth values were compared by one-way ANOVA with Sidak's multiple comparisons tests. TCRdb's version of the immuneACCESS table is confined to in-frame rearrangements and falls short of the full clone set. An unresolved V gene accounts for under half of the shortfall where checked; the remainder is of unknown origin. V and J calls and clone size are as listed in that table; D and trimming were resolved from the DNA. Counted in this sample were 150,000 or so clones; roughly 90% of them appeared once. The ten biggest clones cover 18% of the sample.

CDR1 and CDR2, per the germline V gene (reference sequence), are LGHDT and YNNKEL. The V and J ends are trimmed by 0 bases and 2 bases, leaving 13 bases between them. Reading from cysteine to phenylalanine, the CDR3 counts 16 amino acids. CDR3 DNA only is kept here, 48 bases in frame from base 1. The sample's time point, from its label and the paper: baseline before first vaccination. The vaccinee samples were drawn from two UK trials, COV001 and COV002, one of which was a single-blind randomized controlled phase 2/3 trial testing AZD1222 (ChAdOx1 nCoV-19) in healthy adults. For TCRbeta chain sequencing, PBMC samples were collected from trial participants at day 0 and at day 28 after the second dose. Results and caveats for the whole study, not just this receptor: Most participants were white British and females outnumbered males, and the authors suggested that clonal diversity may have been underestimated. Reportedly, almost half of the unique spike-specific TCRs recognized epitopes lying outside the regions that are mutated in the B.1.351 and B.1.1.7 variants. Conclusions about previously exposed vaccinees were limited because only six AZD1222 recipients were SARS-CoV-2 seropositive at baseline. Spike-specific TCR breadth and depth rose significantly after two AZD1222 doses compared with day 0 and with MenACWY recipients. Because no samples from the day 14 peak response were available, repertoires could be characterized only after the peak T cell response. The whole spike protein was spanned by vaccine-associated CD4 TCRs, and dominant responses were seen in regions 160-218 and 743-854. The 56-69-year group was small, and its depth increase did not reach significance, likely because of low power.

This clonotype was sampled from an adult in good health. Recombination connected TRBV3-1 (or the pseudogene TRBV3-2) to TRBJ2-5; the D gene is unclear. Material: peripheral blood, obtained on day 0 of AZD1222 vaccination. The sequenced DNA: TGTGCCAGCAGCCAAGAAAGGTGGGCTCCTCAAGAGACCCAGTACTTC. It specifies CASSQERWAPQETQYF.